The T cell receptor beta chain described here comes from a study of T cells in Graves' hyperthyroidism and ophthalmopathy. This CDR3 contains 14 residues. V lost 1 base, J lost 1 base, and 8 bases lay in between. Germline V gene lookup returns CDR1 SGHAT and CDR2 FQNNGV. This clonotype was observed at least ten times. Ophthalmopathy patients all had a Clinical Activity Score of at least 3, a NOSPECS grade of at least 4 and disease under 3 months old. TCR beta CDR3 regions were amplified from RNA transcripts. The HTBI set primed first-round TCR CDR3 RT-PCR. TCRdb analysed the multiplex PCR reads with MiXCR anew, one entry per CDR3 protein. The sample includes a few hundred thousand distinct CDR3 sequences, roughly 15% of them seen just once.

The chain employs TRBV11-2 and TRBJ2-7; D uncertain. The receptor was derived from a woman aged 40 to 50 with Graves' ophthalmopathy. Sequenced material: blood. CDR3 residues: CASSLVRRSYEQYF. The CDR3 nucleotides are TGTGCCAGCAGCTTAGTGCGGCGGTCCTACGAGCAGTACTTC.